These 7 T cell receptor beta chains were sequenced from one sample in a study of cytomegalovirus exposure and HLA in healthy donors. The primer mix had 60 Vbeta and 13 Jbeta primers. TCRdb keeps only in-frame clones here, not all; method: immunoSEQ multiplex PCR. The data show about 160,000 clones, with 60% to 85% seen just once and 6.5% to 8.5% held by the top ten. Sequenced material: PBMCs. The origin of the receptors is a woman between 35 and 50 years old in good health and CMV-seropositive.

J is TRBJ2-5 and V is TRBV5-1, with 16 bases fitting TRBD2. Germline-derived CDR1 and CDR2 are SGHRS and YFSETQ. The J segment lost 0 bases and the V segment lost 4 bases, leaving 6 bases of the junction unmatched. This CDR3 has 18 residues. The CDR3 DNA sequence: TGCGCCAGCAGCCTAGGCGGGACTAGCGGGGGGGACCAAGAGACCCAGTACTTC. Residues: CASSLGGTSGGDQETQYF.

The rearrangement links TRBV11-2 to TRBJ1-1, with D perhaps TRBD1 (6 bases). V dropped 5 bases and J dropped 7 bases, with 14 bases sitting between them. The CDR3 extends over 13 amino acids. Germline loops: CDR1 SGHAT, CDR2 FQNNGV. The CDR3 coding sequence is TGTGCCAGCAGCGGAGCCGGGACACTTGAAGCTTTCTTT. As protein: CASSGAGTLEAFF.

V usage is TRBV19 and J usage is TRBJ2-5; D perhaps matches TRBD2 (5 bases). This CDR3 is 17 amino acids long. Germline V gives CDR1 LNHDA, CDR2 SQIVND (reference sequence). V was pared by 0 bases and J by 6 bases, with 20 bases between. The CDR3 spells CASSIDSSLGLTQTQYF. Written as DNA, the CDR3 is TGTGCCAGTAGTATAGATTCCTCACTAGGGCTCACGCAGACCCAGTACTTC. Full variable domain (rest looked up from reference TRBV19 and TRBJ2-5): DGGITQSPKYLFRKEGQNVTLSCEQNLNHDAMYWYRQDPGQGLRLIYYSQIVNDFQKGDIAEGYSVSREKKESFPLTVTSAQKNPTAFYLCASSIDSSLGLTQTQYFGPGTRLLVL.

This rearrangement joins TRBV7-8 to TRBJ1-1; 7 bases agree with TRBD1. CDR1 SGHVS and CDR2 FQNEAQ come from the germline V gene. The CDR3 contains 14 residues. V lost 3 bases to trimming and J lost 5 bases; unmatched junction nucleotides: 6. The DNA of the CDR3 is TGTGCCAGCAGCTTTACAGGGGATCGGACTGAAGCTTTCTTT. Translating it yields CASSFTGDRTEAFF.

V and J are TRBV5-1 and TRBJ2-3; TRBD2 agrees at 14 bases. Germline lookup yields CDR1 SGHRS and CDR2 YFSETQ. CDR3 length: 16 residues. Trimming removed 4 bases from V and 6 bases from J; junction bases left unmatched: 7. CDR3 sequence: CASSARLAGGRDTQYF. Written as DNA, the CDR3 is TGCGCCAGCAGCGCGCGACTAGCGGGGGGGCGGGATACGCAGTATTTT.

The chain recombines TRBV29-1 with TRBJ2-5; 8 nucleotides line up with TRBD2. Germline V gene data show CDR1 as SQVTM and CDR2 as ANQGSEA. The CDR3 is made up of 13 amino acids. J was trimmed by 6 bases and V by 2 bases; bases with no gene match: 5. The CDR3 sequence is CSVERTSRQTQYF. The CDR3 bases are TGCAGCGTTGAAAGGACTAGCAGGCAGACCCAGTACTTC.

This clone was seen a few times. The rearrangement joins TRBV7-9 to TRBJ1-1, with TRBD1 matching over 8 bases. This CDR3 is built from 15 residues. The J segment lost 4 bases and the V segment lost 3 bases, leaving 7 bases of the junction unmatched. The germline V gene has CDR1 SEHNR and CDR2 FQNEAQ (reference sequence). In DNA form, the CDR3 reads TGTGCCAGCAGCTTCATCGACAGGGGTGTCACTGAAGCTTTCTTT. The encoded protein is CASSFIDRGVTEAFF.